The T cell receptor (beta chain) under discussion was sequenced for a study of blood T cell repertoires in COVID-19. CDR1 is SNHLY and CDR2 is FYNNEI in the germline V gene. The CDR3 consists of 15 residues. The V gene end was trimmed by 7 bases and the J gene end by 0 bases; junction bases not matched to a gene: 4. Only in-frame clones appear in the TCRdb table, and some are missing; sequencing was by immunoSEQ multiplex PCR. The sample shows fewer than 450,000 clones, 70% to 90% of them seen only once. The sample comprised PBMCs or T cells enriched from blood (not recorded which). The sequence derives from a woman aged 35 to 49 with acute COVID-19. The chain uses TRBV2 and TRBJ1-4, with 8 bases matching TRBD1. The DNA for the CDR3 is TGTGCCAGCACAAAACAGGGGGCAACTAATGAAAAACTGTTTTTT. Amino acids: CASTKQGATNEKLFF.